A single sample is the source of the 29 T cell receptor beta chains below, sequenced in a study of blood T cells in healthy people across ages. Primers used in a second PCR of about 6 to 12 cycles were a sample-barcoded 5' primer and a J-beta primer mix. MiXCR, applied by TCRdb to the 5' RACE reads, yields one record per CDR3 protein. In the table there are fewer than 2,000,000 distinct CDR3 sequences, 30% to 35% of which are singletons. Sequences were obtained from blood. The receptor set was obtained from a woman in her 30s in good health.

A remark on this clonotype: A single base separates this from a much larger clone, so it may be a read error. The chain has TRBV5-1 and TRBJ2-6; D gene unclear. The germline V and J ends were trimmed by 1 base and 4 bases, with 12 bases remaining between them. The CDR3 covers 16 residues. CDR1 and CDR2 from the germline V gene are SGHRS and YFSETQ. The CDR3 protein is CASSLKTPTGANVLTF. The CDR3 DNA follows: TGCGCCAGCAGCTTGAAGACACCTACCGGGGCCAACGTCCTGACTTTC.

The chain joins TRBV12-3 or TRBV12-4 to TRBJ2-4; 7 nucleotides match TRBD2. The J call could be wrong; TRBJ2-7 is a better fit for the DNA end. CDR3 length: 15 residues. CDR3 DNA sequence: TGTGCCAGCAGTCCCCTCCCTGCAGGGAGGGACGAGCAGTACTTC. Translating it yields CASSPLPAGRDEQYF.

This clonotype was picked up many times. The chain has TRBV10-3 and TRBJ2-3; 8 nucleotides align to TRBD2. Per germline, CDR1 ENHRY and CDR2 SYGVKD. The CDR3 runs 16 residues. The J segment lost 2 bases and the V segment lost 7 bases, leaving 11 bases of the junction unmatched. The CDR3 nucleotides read TGTGCCATCACCTCTAGAACTAGCGGCCTCACAGATACGCAGTATTTT. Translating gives CAITSRTSGLTDTQYF.

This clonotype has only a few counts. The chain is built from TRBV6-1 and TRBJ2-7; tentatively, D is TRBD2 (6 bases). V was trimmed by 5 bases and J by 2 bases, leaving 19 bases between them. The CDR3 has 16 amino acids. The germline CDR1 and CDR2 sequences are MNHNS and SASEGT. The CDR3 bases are TGTGCCAGCAGTTTTTCTCCGGGACTCCTGGCCTACGAGCAGTACTTC. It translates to CASSFSPGLLAYEQYF.

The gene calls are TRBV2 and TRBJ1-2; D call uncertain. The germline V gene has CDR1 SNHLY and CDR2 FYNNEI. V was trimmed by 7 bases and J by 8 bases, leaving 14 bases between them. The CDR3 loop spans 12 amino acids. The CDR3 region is CASIAGIDGYTF. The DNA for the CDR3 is TGTGCCAGCATTGCGGGTATCGACGGCTACACCTTC. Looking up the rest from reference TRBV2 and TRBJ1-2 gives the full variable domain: EPEVTQTPSHQVTQMGQEVILRCVPISNHLYFYWYRQILGQKVEFLVSFYNNEISEKSEIFDDQFSVERPDGSNFTLKIRSTKLEDSAMYFCASIAGIDGYTFGSGTRLTVV.

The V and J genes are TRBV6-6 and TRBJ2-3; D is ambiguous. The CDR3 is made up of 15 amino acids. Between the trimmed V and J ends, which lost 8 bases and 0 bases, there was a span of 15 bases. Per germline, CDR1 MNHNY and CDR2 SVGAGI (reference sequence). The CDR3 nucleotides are TGTGCCAGCTCTTGGGTGCTGGCTAGCACAGATACGCAGTATTTT. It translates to CASSWVLASTDTQYF.

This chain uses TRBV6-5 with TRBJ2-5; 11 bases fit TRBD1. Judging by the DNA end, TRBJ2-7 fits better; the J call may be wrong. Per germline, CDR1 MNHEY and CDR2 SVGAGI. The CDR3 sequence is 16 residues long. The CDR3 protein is CASSYPRDRGTYEQYF. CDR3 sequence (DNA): TGTGCCAGCAGTTATCCAAGGGACAGGGGGACCTACGAGCAGTACTTC.

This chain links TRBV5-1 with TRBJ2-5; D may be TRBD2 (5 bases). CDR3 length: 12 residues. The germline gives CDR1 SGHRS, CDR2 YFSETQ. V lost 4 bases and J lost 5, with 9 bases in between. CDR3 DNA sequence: TGCGCCAGCAGCACCAGGAGGGAGACCCAGTACTTC. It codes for CASSTRRETQYF.

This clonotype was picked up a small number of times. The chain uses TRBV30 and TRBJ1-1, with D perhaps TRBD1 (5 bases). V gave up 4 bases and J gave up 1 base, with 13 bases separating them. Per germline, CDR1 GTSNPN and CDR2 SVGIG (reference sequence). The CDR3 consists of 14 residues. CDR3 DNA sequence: TGTGCCTGGACCCCGGGACGGGGGAACACTGAAGCTTTCTTT. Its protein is CAWTPGRGNTEAFF.

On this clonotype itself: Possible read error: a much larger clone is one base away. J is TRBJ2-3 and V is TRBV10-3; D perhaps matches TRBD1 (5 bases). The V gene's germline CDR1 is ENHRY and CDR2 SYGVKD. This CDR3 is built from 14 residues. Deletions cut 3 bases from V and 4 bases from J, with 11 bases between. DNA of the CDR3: TGTGCCATCAGTGATTCTCAGGGTGCAGATACGCAGTATTTT. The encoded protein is CAISDSQGADTQYF.

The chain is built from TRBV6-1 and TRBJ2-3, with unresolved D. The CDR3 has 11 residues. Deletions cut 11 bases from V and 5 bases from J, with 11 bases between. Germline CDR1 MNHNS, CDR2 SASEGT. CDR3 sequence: CAAQARDTQYF. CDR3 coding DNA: TGTGCCGCACAAGCGCGAGATACGCAGTATTTT.

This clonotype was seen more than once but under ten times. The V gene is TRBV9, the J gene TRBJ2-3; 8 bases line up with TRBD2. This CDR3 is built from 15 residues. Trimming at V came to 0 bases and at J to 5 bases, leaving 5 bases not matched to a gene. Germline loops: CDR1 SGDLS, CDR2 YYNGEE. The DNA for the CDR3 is TGTGCCAGCAGCGTAGGAGCGGGGGCTGAAGATACGCAGTATTTT. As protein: CASSVGAGAEDTQYF.

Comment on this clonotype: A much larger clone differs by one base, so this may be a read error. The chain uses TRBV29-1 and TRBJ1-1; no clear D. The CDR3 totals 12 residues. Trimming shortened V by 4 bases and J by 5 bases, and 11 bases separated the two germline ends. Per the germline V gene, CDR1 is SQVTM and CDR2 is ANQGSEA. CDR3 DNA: TGCAGCGTTGTACTGGGTGGGACTGAAGCTTTCTTT. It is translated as CSVVLGGTEAFF.

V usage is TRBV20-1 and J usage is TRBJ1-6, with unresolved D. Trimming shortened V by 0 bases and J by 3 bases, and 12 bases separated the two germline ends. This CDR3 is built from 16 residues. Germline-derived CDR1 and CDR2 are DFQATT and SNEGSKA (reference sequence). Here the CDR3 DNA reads TGCAGTGCTAGAGATCTCGAGGCGGTCTATAATTCACCCCTCCACTTT. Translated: CSARDLEAVYNSPLHF.

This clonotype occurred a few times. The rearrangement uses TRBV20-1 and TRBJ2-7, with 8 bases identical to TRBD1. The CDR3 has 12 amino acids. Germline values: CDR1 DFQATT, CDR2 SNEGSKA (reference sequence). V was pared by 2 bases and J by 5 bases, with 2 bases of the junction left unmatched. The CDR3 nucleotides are TGCAGTGCTAGACGGGACAGGCACGAGCAGTACTTC. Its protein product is CSARRDRHEQYF.

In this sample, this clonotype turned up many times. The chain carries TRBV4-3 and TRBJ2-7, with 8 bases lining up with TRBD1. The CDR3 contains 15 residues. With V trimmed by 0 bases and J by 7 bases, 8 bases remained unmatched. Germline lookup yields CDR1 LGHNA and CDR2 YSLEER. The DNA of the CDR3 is TGCGCCAGCAGCCAAGATCGGCAGGGGGCGGATGAGCAGTACTTC. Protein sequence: CASSQDRQGADEQYF.

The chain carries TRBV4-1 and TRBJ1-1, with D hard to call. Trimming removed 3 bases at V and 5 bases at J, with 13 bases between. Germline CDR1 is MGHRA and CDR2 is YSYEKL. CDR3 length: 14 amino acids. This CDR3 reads CASSHTWDGTEAFF. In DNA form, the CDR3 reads TGCGCCAGCAGCCATACCTGGGATGGGACTGAAGCTTTCTTT.

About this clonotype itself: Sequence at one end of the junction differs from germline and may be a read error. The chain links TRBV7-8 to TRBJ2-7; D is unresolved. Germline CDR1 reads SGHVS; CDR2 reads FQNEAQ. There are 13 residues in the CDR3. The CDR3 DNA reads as TGTGCCAGCGGCTTTCGGTCTGCCTACGAGCAGTACTTC. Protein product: CASGFRSAYEQYF.

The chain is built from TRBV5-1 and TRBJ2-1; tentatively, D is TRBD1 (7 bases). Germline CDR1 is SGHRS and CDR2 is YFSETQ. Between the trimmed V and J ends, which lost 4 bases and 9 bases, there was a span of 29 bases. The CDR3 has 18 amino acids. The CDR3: CASSPLRRGTAPSSEQFF. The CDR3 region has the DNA TGCGCCAGCAGCCCCCTACGCCGGGGGACAGCCCCTTCCAGTGAGCAGTTCTTC.

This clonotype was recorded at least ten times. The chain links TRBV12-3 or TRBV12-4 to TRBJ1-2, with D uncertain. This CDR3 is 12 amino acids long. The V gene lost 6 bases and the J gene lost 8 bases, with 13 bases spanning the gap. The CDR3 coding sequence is TGTGCCAGCAGGGCAGGCGGAGGGGGCTACACCTTC. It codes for CASRAGGGGYTF.

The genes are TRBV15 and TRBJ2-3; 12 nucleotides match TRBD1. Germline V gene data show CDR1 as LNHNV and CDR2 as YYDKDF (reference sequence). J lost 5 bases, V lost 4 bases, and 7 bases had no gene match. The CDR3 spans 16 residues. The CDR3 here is CATSTRGQGAGDTQYF. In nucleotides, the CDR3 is TGTGCCACCAGCACCCGGGGACAGGGGGCTGGAGATACGCAGTATTTT.

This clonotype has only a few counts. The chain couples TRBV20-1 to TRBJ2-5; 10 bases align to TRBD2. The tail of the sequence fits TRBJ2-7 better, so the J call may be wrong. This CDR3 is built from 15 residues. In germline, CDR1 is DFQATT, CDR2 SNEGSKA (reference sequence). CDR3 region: CSARAGLADLYEQYF. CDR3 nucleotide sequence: TGCAGTGCTAGGGCCGGACTAGCGGACCTCTACGAGCAGTACTTC.

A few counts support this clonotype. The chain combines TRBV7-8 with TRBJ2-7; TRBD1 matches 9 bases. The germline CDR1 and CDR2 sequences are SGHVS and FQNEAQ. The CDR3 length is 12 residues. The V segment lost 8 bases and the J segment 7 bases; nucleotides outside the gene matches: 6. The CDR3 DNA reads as TGTGCCAGCCTGGGACAGGGAGGTGAGCAGTACTTC. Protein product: CASLGQGGEQYF.

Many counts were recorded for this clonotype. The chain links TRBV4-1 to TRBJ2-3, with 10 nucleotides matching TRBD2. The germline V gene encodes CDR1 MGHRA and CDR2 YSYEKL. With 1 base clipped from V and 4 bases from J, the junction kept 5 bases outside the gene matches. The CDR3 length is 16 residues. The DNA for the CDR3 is TGCGCCAGCAGCCAAGGGGTAGCGGGGGGCGCAGATACGCAGTATTTT. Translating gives CASSQGVAGGADTQYF.

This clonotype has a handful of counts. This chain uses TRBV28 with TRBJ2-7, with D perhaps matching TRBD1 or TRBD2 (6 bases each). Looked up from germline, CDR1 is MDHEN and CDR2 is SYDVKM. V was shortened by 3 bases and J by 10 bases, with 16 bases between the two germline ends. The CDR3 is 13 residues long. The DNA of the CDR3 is TGTGCCAGCAGTTTTCCGGGGGCTACGAAACAGTACTTC. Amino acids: CASSFPGATKQYF.

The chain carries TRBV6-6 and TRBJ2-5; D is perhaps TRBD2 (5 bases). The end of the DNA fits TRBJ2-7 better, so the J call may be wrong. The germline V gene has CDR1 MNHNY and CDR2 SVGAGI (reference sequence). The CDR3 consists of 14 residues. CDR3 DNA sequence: TGTGCGGTGTCGGGATCCCCCTCCTCCTACGAGCAGTACTTC. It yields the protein CAVSGSPSSYEQYF.

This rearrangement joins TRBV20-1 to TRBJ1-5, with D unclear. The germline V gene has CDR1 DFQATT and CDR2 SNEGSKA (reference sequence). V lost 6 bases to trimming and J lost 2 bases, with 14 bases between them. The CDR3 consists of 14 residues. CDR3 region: CSAPRERGNQPQHF. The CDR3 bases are TGCAGTGCCCCCCGGGAAAGGGGCAATCAGCCCCAGCATTTT.

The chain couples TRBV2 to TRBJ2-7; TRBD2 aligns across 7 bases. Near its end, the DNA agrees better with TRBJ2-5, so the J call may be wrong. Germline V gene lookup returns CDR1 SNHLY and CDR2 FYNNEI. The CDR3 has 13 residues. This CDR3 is CASSTGTKETQYF. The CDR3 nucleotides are TGTGCCAGCAGTACCGGGACTAAAGAGACCCAGTACTTC.

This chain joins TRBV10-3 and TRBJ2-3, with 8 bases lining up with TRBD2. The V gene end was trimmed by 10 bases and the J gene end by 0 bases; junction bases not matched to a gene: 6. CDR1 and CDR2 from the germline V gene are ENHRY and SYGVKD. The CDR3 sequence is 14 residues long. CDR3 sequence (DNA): TGTGCCACTGTGCGGGGGGCTAGCACAGATACGCAGTATTTT. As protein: CATVRGASTDTQYF.